The rows below give T cell receptor beta chains drawn from one sample of a study of cytotoxic CD8 clonotypes in ibrutinib-treated CLL. Repertoires were generated with immunoSEQ multiplex PCR, while TCRdb's copy carries only in-frame clones and drops some. Here the sample spans around 92,000 clones, approximately 80% being singletons. The sequences come from PBMCs, collected after 24 months of ibrutinib treatment. These receptors were obtained from a human donor with chronic lymphocytic leukemia. The CDR3 runs from the conserved cysteine through the conserved F or W. Each record gives: J gene, D gene, clone size, V gene, CDR3 DNA, CDR3 protein. D genes are given only for firm matches. Clone size, where shown, is once, few, many, or a class for clones that have expanded.

J: TRBJ1-2; D: TRBD1; size: .; V: TRBV7-2; DNA: TGTGCCAGCAGCACTGACAGGGGCCGGGATGGCTACACCTTC; CDR3: CASSTDRGRDGYTF
J: TRBJ1-3; D: .; size: .; V: TRBV4-2; DNA: TGTGCCAGCAGCCAAGATAGACGGATTCTCTCTGGAAACACCATATATTTT; CDR3: CASSQDRRILSGNTIYF
J: TRBJ2-3; D: .; size: .; V: TRBV12-5; DNA: TGTGCTAGTGGTCTAGATCTTGGGACAGATACGCAGTATTTT; CDR3: CASGLDLGTDTQYF
J: TRBJ1-5; D: .; size: few; V: TRBV28; DNA: TGTGCCAGCAGTTTGGGGGAGGGCCATCAGCCCCAGCATTTT; CDR3: CASSLGEGHQPQHF
J: TRBJ1-2; D: .; size: few; V: TRBV6-6; DNA: TGTGCCAGCAGTGGCGCGGGCACCAGTGGCTACACCTTC; CDR3: CASSGAGTSGYTF
J: TRBJ1-1; D: .; size: .; V: TRBV28; DNA: TGTGCCAGCAGTCAGGGGAACAGGGAAGCTTTCTTT; CDR3: CASSQGNREAFF
J: TRBJ2-7; D: TRBD1; size: .; V: TRBV11-2; DNA: TGTGCCAGCAGCTCACAGGGGGCCTACGAGCAGTACTTC; CDR3: CASSSQGAYEQYF
J: TRBJ1-3; D: .; size: few; V: TRBV28; DNA: TGTGCCAGCAGTTGGGGCACAGGGATCACTGGAAACACCATATATTTT; CDR3: CASSWGTGITGNTIYF
J: TRBJ1-5; D: TRBD1; size: .; V: TRBV27; DNA: TGTGCCAGCAGTTTACAGACAGGGTTCAATCAGCCCCAGCATTTT; CDR3: CASSLQTGFNQPQHF
J: TRBJ2-2; D: TRBD2; size: .; V: TRBV5-1; DNA: TGCGCCAGCAGCCCCGGAAGGACTAGCGGGGTGAACACCGGGGAGCTGTTTTTT; CDR3: CASSPGRTSGVNTGELFF
J: TRBJ1-2; D: .; size: medium-sized; V: TRBV16; DNA: TGTGCCAGCAGCCAATATCCAGGAACCTTAACCTATGGCTACACCTTC; CDR3: CASSQYPGTLTYGYTF